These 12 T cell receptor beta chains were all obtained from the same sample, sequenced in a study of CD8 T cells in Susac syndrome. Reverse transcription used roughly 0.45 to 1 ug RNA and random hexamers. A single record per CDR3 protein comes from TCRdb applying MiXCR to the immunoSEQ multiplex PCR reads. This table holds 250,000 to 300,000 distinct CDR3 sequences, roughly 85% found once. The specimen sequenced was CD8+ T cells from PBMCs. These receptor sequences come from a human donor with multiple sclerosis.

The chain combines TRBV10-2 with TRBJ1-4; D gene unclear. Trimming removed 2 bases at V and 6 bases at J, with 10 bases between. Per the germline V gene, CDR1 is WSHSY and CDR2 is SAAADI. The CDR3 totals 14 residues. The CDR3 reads CASSEDPLHEKLFF. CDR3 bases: TGCGCCAGCAGTGAGGACCCTCTCCATGAAAAACTGTTTTTT.

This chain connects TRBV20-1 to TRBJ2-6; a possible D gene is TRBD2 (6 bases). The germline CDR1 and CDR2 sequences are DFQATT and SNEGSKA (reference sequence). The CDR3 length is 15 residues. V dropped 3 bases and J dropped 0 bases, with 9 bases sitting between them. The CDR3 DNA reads TGCAGTGCTAGCAGGCGGGACTCTGGGGCCAACGTCCTGACTTTC. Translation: CSASRRDSGANVLTF.

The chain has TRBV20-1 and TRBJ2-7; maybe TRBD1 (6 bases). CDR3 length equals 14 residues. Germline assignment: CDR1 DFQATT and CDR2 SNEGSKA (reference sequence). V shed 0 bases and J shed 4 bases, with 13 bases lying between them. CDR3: CSARDYRVGYEQYF. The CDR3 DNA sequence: TGCAGTGCTAGAGACTACAGGGTGGGTTACGAGCAGTACTTC.

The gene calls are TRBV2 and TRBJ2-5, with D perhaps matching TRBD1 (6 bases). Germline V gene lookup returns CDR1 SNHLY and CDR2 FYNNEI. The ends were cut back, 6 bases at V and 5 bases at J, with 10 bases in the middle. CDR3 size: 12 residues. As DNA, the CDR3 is TGTGCCAGCAGAGGGGGTTGGGAGACCCAGTACTTC. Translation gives CASRGGWETQYF.

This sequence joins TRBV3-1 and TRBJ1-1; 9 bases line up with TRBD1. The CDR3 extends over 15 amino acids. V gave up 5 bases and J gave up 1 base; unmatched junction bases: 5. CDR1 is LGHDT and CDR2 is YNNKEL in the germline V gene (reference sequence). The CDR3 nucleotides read TGTGCCAGCAGCTTGGGGACAGGGAGGAACACTGAAGCTTTCTTT. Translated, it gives CASSLGTGRNTEAFF.

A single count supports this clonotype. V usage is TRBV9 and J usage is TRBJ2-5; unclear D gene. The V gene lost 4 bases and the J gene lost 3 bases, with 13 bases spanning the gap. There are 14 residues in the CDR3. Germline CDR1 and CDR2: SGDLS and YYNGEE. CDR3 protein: CASSSTPHEETQYF. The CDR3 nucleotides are TGTGCCAGCAGCTCAACCCCACACGAAGAGACCCAGTACTTC.

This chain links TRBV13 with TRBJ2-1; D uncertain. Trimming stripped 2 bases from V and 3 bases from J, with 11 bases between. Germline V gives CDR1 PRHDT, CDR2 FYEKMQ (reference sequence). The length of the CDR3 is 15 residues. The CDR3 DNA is TGTGCCAGCAGCTTACCGGGTGGCAGCTACAATGAGCAGTTCTTC. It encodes CASSLPGGSYNEQFF.

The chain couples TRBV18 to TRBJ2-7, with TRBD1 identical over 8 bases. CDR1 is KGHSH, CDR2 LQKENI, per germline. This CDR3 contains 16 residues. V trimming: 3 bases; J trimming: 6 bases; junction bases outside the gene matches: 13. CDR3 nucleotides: TGTGCCAGCTCACCTTTTCCGGACAGGGTTTCTAGCGAGCAGTACTTC. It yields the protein CASSPFPDRVSSEQYF.

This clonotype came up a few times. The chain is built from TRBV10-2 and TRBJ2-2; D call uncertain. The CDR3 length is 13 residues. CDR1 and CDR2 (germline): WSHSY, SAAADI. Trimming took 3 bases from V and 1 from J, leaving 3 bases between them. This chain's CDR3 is CASSEWNTGELFF. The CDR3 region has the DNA TGCGCCAGCAGTGAATGGAACACCGGGGAGCTGTTTTTT.

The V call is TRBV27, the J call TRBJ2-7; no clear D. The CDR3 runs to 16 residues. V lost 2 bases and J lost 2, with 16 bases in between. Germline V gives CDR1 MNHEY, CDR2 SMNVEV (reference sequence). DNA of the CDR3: TGTGCCAGCAGTTTAGTAACCAGCCCCAGACCCTACGAGCAGTACTTC. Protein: CASSLVTSPRPYEQYF.

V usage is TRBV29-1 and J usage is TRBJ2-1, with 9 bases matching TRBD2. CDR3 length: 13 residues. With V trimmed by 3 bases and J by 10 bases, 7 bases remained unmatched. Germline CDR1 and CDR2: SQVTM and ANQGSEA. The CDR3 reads CSVDRGRAGEQFF. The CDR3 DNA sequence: TGCAGCGTTGACCGCGGGAGGGCCGGGGAGCAGTTCTTC.

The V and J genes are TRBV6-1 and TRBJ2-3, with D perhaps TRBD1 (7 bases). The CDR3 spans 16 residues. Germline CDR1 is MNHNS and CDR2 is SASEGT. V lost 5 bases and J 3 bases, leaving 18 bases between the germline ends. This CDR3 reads CASSRRQGGETDTQYF. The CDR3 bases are TGTGCCAGCAGTAGGCGGCAGGGGGGTGAGACAGATACGCAGTATTTT.